The 20 T cell receptor beta chains below all came from one sample that was sequenced in a study of blood T cell repertoires in COVID-19. Profiling relied on immunoSEQ multiplex PCR, and the TCRdb table lists in-frame clones only, not all of them. The data contain around 200,000 clones, about 85% of them singletons. The sample comprised peripheral blood. Receptor source: a man aged 25-45 years with acute or convalescent COVID-19.

The V call is TRBV4-2, the J call TRBJ2-7; no reliable D call. With 0 bases removed from V and 3 bases from J, the gap between germline ends came to 9 bases. Germline loops: CDR1 LGHNA, CDR2 YNFKEQ. CDR3 length: 14 residues. The CDR3 protein is CASSQEARFYEQYF. DNA of the CDR3: TGTGCCAGCAGCCAAGAGGCCAGGTTCTACGAGCAGTACTTC.

V is TRBV5-6 and J is TRBJ1-3; possible D gene TRBD1, 5 bases. This CDR3 has 17 amino acids. Germline loops: CDR1 SGHDT, CDR2 YYEEEE. Trimming pared 1 base from V and 4 bases from J, leaving 18 bases between. The CDR3 reads CASSLFGGAPTGNTIYF. As DNA, the CDR3 is TGTGCCAGCAGCTTGTTTGGAGGGGCGCCCACCGGAAACACCATATATTTT.

This sequence joins TRBV13 and TRBJ2-1; D remains ambiguous. CDR1 is PRHDT, CDR2 FYEKMQ, per germline (reference sequence). The CDR3 length is 12 residues. V was cut by 5 bases and J by 8 bases, with 10 bases left in between. This CDR3 reads CASSGDVDEQFF. Here the CDR3 DNA reads TGTGCCAGCAGCGGAGACGTGGATGAGCAGTTCTTC. Using reference TRBV13 and TRBJ2-1 for the parts outside the CDR3, the full variable domain is AAGVIQSPRHLIKEKRETATLKCYPIPRHDTVYWYQQGPGQDPQFLISFYEKMQSDKGSIPDRFSAQQFSDYHSELNMSSLELGDSALYFCASSGDVDEQFFGPGTRLTVL.

In this sample, this clone turned up a few times. This rearrangement joins TRBV19 to TRBJ1-5; 9 positions agree with TRBD1. V shed 4 bases, J shed 0 bases, and the junction held 10 bases outside the gene matches. The CDR3 runs to 18 residues. Looked up from germline, CDR1 is LNHDA and CDR2 is SQIVND (reference sequence). CDR3 in amino acids: CASSRDRAAVYSNQPQHF. CDR3 coding DNA: TGTGCCAGTAGTAGGGACAGGGCGGCCGTTTATAGCAATCAGCCCCAGCATTTT.

V and J are TRBV5-4 and TRBJ2-2; 12 nucleotides line up with TRBD2. CDR1 is SGHNT and CDR2 is YYREEE in the germline V gene (reference sequence). This CDR3 spans 16 amino acids. The trim removed 5 bases at V and 5 bases at J, leaving 7 bases unmatched. The CDR3 loop reads CASRAAGTSGTGELFF. CDR3 coding DNA: TGTGCCAGCAGAGCTGCCGGGACTAGCGGGACCGGGGAGCTGTTTTTT.

The rearrangement links TRBV19 to TRBJ2-1, with 10 bases identical to TRBD2. The CDR3 extends over 16 amino acids. The V segment lost 6 bases and the J segment 4 bases; nucleotides outside the gene matches: 9. Germline CDR1 reads LNHDA; CDR2 reads SQIVND (reference sequence). For the CDR3, the DNA is TGTGCCAGTAGAATATCTAGCGGGAGTCAATACAATGAGCAGTTCTTC. It codes for CASRISSGSQYNEQFF.

This clone appeared a single time. The chain joins TRBV27 to TRBJ1-2; D possibly corresponds to TRBD1 (6 bases). V was pared by 2 bases and J by 8 bases, with 12 bases between. Germline CDR1 MNHEY, CDR2 SMNVEV (reference sequence). CDR3 length: 13 residues. This CDR3 reads CASSLRGTGGYTF. For the CDR3, the DNA is TGTGCCAGCAGTTTAAGGGGGACCGGGGGCTACACCTTC.

The V and J genes are TRBV7-9 and TRBJ1-3; D may be TRBD1 (6 bases). V was shortened by 5 bases and J by 2 bases, with 10 bases between the two germline ends. This CDR3 region has 14 residues. Per germline, CDR1 SEHNR and CDR2 FQNEAQ (reference sequence). The CDR3 protein is CASSTRDTGNTIYF. The CDR3 DNA follows: TGTGCCAGCAGCACCCGGGACACTGGAAACACCATATATTTT.

The rearrangement links TRBV3-1 (or the pseudogene TRBV3-2) to TRBJ1-4; no definite D call. V shed 1 base and J shed 6 bases, with 18 bases lying between them. CDR1 LGHDT and CDR2 YNNKEL come from the germline V gene (reference sequence). The CDR3 has 17 residues. The DNA for the CDR3 is TGTGCCAGCAGCCAAGTAATGTCTGTGGGGAGGTATGAAAAACTGTTTTTT. This sequence encodes CASSQVMSVGRYEKLFF.

The CDR3 DNA reads as TGTGCCAGCAGCCGACAGGCTGCTGGGGCCAACGTCCTGACTTTC. This translates into CASSRQAAGANVLTF. The V gene is TRBV7-3, the J gene TRBJ2-6, with a tentative D call TRBD1 (6 bases). The CDR3 has 15 residues. The germline CDR1 and CDR2 sequences are SGHTA and FQGTGA. The V gene lost 5 bases and the J gene lost 2 bases, with 10 bases spanning the gap.

V gene TRBV4-1 combines with J gene TRBJ1-1; 10 nucleotides align to TRBD1. Germline CDR1 is MGHRA and CDR2 is YSYEKL. The CDR3 spans 16 residues. V trimming: 1 base; J trimming: 6 bases; junction bases outside the gene matches: 8. The CDR3 region is CASSQVAGQGIPEAFF. CDR3 sequence (DNA): TGCGCCAGCAGCCAAGTCGCGGGACAGGGGATCCCTGAAGCTTTCTTT.

The chain couples TRBV30 to TRBJ1-1, with D maybe TRBD1 (6 bases). CDR1 GTSNPN and CDR2 SVGIG come from the germline V gene (reference sequence). The CDR3 has 14 amino acids. V was clipped by 5 bases and J by 4 bases, with 17 bases between them. CDR3 sequence: CAWVQGGGATEAFF. Here the CDR3 DNA reads TGTGCCTGGGTACAGGGAGGGGGGGCCACTGAAGCTTTCTTT. The entire variable domain, with the rest obtained from reference TRBV30 and TRBJ1-1, is as follows: SQTIHQWPATLVQPVGSPLSLECTVEGTSNPNLYWYRQAAGRGLQLLFYSVGIGQISSEVPQNLSASRPQDRQFILSSKKLLLSDSGFYLCAWVQGGGATEAFFGQGTRLTVV.

The rearrangement joins TRBV28 to TRBJ2-7; TRBD1 is a possible D gene (5 bases). There are 15 residues in the CDR3. Germline V CDR1 and CDR2: MDHEN, SYDVKM. Trimming removed 6 bases at V and 0 bases at J, with 15 bases between. The CDR3 sequence is CASSPQGRSSYEQYF. The CDR3 DNA sequence: TGTGCCAGCAGCCCTCAGGGCAGGAGCTCCTACGAGCAGTACTTC.

This chain joins TRBV28 and TRBJ2-3; possible D gene TRBD1, 6 bases. This CDR3 comprises 14 residues. Germline assignment: CDR1 MDHEN and CDR2 SYDVKM. V dropped 6 bases and J dropped 6 bases, with 16 bases sitting between them. The CDR3 region has the DNA TGTGCCAGCAGGGGACAACAAGGCGCGGATACGCAGTATTTT. Encoded protein: CASRGQQGADTQYF.

The rearrangement joins TRBV5-8 to TRBJ1-2, with 9 positions matching TRBD1. Trimming removed 0 bases from V and 4 bases from J; junction bases left unmatched: 16. The CDR3 is 19 residues long. Germline assignment: CDR1 SGHTS and CDR2 YDEGEE. The CDR3 DNA follows: TGTGCCAGCAGCTTGGATACCTGGGACAGGGAATTTGGTGGCTATGGCTACACCTTC. Translated: CASSLDTWDREFGGYGYTF.

J is TRBJ1-4 and V is TRBV4-1; the match to TRBD1 covers 7 bases. The CDR3 totals 19 residues. The germline V gene encodes CDR1 MGHRA and CDR2 YSYEKL. The V and J ends lost 0 bases and 1 base, in that order; junction bases with no gene match: 11. The CDR3 sequence: CASSQERGLKGRTNEKLFF. The CDR3 coding sequence is TGCGCCAGCAGCCAAGAAAGGGGGCTTAAGGGGCGAACTAATGAAAAACTGTTTTTT.

The genes are TRBV5-1 and TRBJ2-7, with 9 positions matching TRBD1. CDR3 size: 15 residues. With 4 bases clipped from V and 5 bases from J, the junction kept 10 bases outside the gene matches. Per the germline V gene, CDR1 is SGHRS and CDR2 is YFSETQ. In nucleotides, the CDR3 is TGCGCCAGCAGCCTGGTGGGACAGGGTTCTCACGAGCAGTACTTC. It specifies CASSLVGQGSHEQYF.

The genes are TRBV5-4 and TRBJ1-1; D perhaps matches TRBD1 (5 bases). The CDR3 consists of 14 residues. Germline values: CDR1 SGHNT, CDR2 YYREEE (reference sequence). The V and J ends lost 7 bases and 2 bases respectively, with 15 bases between them. The CDR3: CASYLGAINTEAFF. CDR3 DNA sequence: TGTGCCAGCTACCTTGGGGCAATAAACACTGAAGCTTTCTTT.

The V and J genes are TRBV10-3 and TRBJ1-6, with D possibly being TRBD1 (6 bases). Germline lookup yields CDR1 ENHRY and CDR2 SYGVKD. The CDR3 runs 15 residues. Trimming took 6 bases from V and 8 from J, leaving 17 bases between them. The DNA for the CDR3 is TGTGCCATCAGGGAGATTGGACAGTCGGATTCACCCCTCCACTTT. The encoded protein is CAIREIGQSDSPLHF.

This chain joins TRBV4-1 and TRBJ1-4; unclear D gene. Trimming stripped 2 bases from V and 1 base from J, with 8 bases between. Per the germline V gene, CDR1 is MGHRA and CDR2 is YSYEKL. This CDR3 region has 15 residues. CDR3: CASSQTGKTNEKLFF. CDR3 in DNA: TGCGCCAGCAGCCAAACGGGGAAAACTAATGAAAAACTGTTTTTT.